This T cell receptor (beta chain) came from a study of T cell responses to AZD1222 COVID-19 vaccine. Between the trimmed V and J ends, which lost 4 bases and 0 bases, there was a span of 11 bases. The CDR3 extends over 15 amino acids. The germline V gene has CDR1 SGHRS and CDR2 YFSETQ. General study results and limits: Females outnumbered males among donors, who were mostly white British; clonal diversity was possibly underestimated.

Comments on this clone: Its antigen is not identified.

Here immunoSEQ multiplex PCR was the method, and the copy in TCRdb shows in-frame clones only, minus some. The table includes fewer than 200,000 clones, 80% to 90% detected once. Here the sequenced sample was peripheral blood, taken on day 0 of AZD1222 vaccination. V and J are TRBV5-1 and TRBJ2-1, with no clear D. The sequence came from an adult in good health. CDR3 in DNA: TGCGCCAGCAGCCAACACGAGAGCTCCTACAATGAGCAGTTCTTC. It yields the protein CASSQHESSYNEQFF.